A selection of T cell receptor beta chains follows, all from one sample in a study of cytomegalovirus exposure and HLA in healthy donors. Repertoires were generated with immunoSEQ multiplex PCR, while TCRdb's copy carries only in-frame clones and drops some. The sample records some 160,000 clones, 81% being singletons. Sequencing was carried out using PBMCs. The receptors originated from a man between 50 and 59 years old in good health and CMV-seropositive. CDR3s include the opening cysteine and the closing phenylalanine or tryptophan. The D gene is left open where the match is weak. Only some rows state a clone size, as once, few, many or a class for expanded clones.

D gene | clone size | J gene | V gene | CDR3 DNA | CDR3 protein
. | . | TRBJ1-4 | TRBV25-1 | TGTGCCAGCAGCCGAAGGGGGGGGACTCATGAAAAACTGTTTTTT | CASSRRGGTHEKLFF
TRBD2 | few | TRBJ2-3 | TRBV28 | TGTGCCAGCAGTTTAGCCGGGACTAGCGACACAGATACGCAGTATTTT | CASSLAGTSDTDTQYF
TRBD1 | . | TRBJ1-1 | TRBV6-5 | TGTGCCAGCAGTCCGACAGGGGCGGACACTGAAGCTTTCTTT | CASSPTGADTEAFF
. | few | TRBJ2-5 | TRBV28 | TGTGCCAGCAGTCAAGGGAAGGGGGAGACCCAGTACTTC | CASSQGKGETQYF
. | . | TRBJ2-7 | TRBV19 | TGTGCCAGTAGTATGCAGTCCAGCTCCTACGAGCAGTACTTC | CASSMQSSSYEQYF
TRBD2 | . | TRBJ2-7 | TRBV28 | TGTGCCACCCAGATGGGAGGGCCGAGAGTCGAGCAGTACTTC | CATQMGGPRVEQYF
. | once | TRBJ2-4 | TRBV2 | TGTGCCAGCTCGACACAGTTCGCCAAAAACATTCAGTACTTC | CASSTQFAKNIQYF
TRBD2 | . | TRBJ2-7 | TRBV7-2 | TGTGCCAGCAGTACCGCTAGCGGAACCTACGAGCAGTACTTC | CASSTASGTYEQYF
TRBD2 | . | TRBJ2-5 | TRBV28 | TGTGCCAGCAGTTCCCGGGAGGCGGCGGACGTTTTGGCCCAGTACTTC | CASSSREAADVLAQYF
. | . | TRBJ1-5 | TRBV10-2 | TGCGCCAGTCGGGAGGAGGTGCCCCAGCATTTT | CASREEVPQHF
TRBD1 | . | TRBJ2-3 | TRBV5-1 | TGCGCCAGCAGCTCCGACCGGGACAGGGGCAGAGATACGCAGTATTTT | CASSSDRDRGRDTQYF
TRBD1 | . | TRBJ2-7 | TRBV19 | TGTGCCAGTAGGCACCGGGACAGGGCAACCTACGAGCAGTACTTC | CASRHRDRATYEQYF
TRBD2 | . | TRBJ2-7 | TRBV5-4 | TGTGCCAGCAGCTTTGGCCTAGCGGGAGTCCCGGCCTCCTACGAGCAGTACTTC | CASSFGLAGVPASYEQYF
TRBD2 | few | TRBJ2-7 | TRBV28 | TGTGCCAGCACCAAACCTAGCGGGGGCTACGAGCAGTACTTC | CASTKPSGGYEQYF
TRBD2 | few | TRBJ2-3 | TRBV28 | TGTGCCAGCAGTCCAGGGAGGGCGGATACGCAGTATTTT | CASSPGRADTQYF
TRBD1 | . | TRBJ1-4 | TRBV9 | TGTGCCAGCAGCTCTGACAGGGGTTCTTATGAAAAACTGTTTTTT | CASSSDRGSYEKLFF
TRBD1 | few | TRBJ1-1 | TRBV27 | TGTGCCAGCAGTTCCCCCACAGGGGTCCGCACTGAAGCTTTCTTT | CASSSPTGVRTEAFF
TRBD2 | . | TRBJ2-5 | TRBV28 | TGTGCCAGCAGTTCAGCGGGGGGGCAAGAGACCCAGTACTTC | CASSSAGGQETQYF
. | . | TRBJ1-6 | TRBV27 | TGTGCCAGCAGTCTGACAGCCAGGCGTTCACCCCTCCACTTT | CASSLTARRSPLHF
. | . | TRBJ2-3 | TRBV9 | TGTGCCAGCAGCGTAGCGGCGGGGGCGGAAGATACGCAGTATTTT | CASSVAAGAEDTQYF
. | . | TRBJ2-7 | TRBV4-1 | TGCGCCAGCAGCCAAGCTTACGAGCAGTACTTC | CASSQAYEQYF
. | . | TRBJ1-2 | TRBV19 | TGTGCCAGTAGTATCTACGGGAACTATGGCTACACCTTC | CASSIYGNYGYTF
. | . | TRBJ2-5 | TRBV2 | TGTGCCAGCAGTGCGGAGAGAGCGGAGACCCAGTACTTC | CASSAERAETQYF
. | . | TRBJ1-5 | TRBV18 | TGTGCCAGCTCACCTACAGGGCCCATTAGGGAGTCTCAGCCCCAGCATTTT | CASSPTGPIRESQPQHF
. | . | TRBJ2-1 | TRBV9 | TGTGCCAGCAGCGTAGGACTACCCATCGGAGAGCAGTTCTTC | CASSVGLPIGEQFF
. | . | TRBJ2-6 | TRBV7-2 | TGTGCCAGCAGTCCGGGACATCTGGGCCTCTCTGGGGCCAACGTCCTGACTTTC | CASSPGHLGLSGANVLTF
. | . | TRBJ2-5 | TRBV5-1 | TGCGCCAGCAGCTTGGTGGCAGGAGGTGGAGAGACCCAGTACTTC | CASSLVAGGGETQYF
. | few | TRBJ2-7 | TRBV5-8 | TGTGCCAGCAGCTGGACGACGGGGAGCTCCTACGAGCAGTACTTC | CASSWTTGSSYEQYF
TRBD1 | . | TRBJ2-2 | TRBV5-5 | TGTGCCAGCAGCTTATATTTGGGACAGGGGAACACCGGGGAGCTGTTTTTT | CASSLYLGQGNTGELFF
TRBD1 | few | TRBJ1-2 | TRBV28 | TGTGCCAGCAGTTTAGGGGGACAGGGATTTTATGGCTACACCTTC | CASSLGGQGFYGYTF
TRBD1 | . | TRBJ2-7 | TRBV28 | TGTGCCAGCAGCGACAGGGGCGTTAACGAGCAGTACTTC | CASSDRGVNEQYF
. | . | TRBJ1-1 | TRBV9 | TGTGCCAGCAGCGCAATATTACAGGCGAACACTGAAGCTTTCTTT | CASSAILQANTEAFF
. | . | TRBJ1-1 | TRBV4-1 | TGCGCCAGCAGCGACAGGTTGGGCACTGAAGCTTTCTTT | CASSDRLGTEAFF
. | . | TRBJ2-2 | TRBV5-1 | TGCGCCAGCAGCTTGGTTCCCACGGACACCGGGGAGCTGTTTTTT | CASSLVPTDTGELFF
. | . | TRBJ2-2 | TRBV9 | TGTGCCAGCAGCGTAGTAGGCGGCGCCGGGGAGCTGTTTTTT | CASSVVGGAGELFF
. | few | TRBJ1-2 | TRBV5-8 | TGTGCCAGCAGCTTCGGCAGGTGGAACTATGGCTACACCTTC | CASSFGRWNYGYTF
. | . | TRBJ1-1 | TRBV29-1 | TGCAGCGTTAGGGGAATTATGAACACTGAAGCTTTCTTT | CSVRGIMNTEAFF
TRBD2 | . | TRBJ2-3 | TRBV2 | TGTGCCAGCAGTGAACTAGCGGGAACTAGCACAGATACGCAGTATTTT | CASSELAGTSTDTQYF
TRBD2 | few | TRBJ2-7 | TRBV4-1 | TGCGCCAGCAGCCCCGGATCCCTCGGGAGGATTTACGAGCAGTACTTC | CASSPGSLGRIYEQYF
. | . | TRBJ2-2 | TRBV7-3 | TGTGCCAGCAGCTTAGGCAGCACCGGGGAGCTGTTTTTT | CASSLGSTGELFF
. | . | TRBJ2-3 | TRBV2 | TGTGCCAGCAGTATACAGGGCCAGAGCACAGATACGCAGTATTTT | CASSIQGQSTDTQYF
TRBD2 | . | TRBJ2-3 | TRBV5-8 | TGTGCCAGCAGCAACGGACTAGCGGGAGCAACAGATACGCAGTATTTT | CASSNGLAGATDTQYF
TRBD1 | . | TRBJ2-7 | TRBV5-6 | TGTGCCAGCAGCTTGGCCAACTGGTGGGACAGGGGGCTGGGGGAGCAGTACTTC | CASSLANWWDRGLGEQYF
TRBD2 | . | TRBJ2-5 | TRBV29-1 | TGCAGCGTTGGATCGGGAAGTAGCGGGGGCCAAGAGACCCAGTACTTC | CSVGSGSSGGQETQYF
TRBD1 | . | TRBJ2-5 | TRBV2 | TGTGCCAGCAGTAGACAGGGTGGGGGAGAGACCCAGTACTTC | CASSRQGGGETQYF
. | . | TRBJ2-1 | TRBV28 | TGTGCCAGCAGTTTACTCCGGGGGAACTACAATGAGCAGTTCTTC | CASSLLRGNYNEQFF
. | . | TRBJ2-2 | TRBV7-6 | TGTGCCAGCAGCCCCGGCCGGGGGAACACCGGGGAGCTGTTTTTT | CASSPGRGNTGELFF
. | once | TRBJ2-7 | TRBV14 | TGTGCCAGCAGCCAAGGTCGGAGGTGGGTCCACGAGCAGTACTTC | CASSQGRRWVHEQYF
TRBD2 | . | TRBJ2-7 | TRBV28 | TGTGCCAGCAGTTTGGGCGGGAGTGGCGAGCAGTACTTC | CASSLGGSGEQYF
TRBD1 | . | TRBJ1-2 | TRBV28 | TGTGCCAGCAGTCCCTCGACAGGGCCCTCGGGGGGCTACACCTTC | CASSPSTGPSGGYTF
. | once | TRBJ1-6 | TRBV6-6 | TGTGCCATCTGGGGCCAACTTAATTCACCCCTCCACTTT | CAIWGQLNSPLHF
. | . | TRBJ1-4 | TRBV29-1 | TGCAGCGGACGTCGCGCACAGGGCGGGAATGAAAAACTGTTTTTT | CSGRRAQGGNEKLFF
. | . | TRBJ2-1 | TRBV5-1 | TGCGCCAGCAGCTTGGAACAGGCCTACAATGAGCAGTTCTTC | CASSLEQAYNEQFF